Shown below are 29 T cell receptor beta chains from a single sample sequenced in a study of control samples from healthy donors and cancer patients (dated by TCRdb to 2020 to 2021). To prepare the library, the immunoSEQ multiplex PCR assay was applied. As stored in TCRdb, this immuneACCESS dataset retains in-frame rearrangements with V and J assigned. A fraction of the clones does not appear; measured against another copy, unresolved V genes explain less than half of the discrepancy, and the remainder lacks a known reason. This sample lists 100,000 to 150,000 clones; about 92% were detected once. The ten largest clonotypes hold approximately 2.2% of the sample. Sequencing was performed on blood. These receptors all come from a woman in her forties or fifties in good health.

V usage is TRBV5-5 and J usage is TRBJ2-3, with D maybe TRBD2 (6 bases). Per the germline V gene, CDR1 is SGHKS and CDR2 is YYEKEE (reference sequence). The CDR3 spans 16 residues. The V gene lost 0 bases and the J gene lost 1 base, with 12 bases spanning the gap. CDR3 nucleotides: TGTGCCAGCAGCTTGGCCCTAGCGTTAGGCACAGATACGCAGTATTTT. Translating gives CASSLALALGTDTQYF.

The chain carries TRBV27 and TRBJ1-2; perhaps TRBD1 as D (5 bases). The CDR3 covers 14 residues. V gave up 1 base and J gave up 2 bases, with 8 bases separating them. Germline values: CDR1 MNHEY, CDR2 SMNVEV (reference sequence). CDR3: CASSLYGGNYGYTF. CDR3 nucleotides: TGTGCCAGCAGTTTATACGGGGGAAACTATGGCTACACCTTC.

The rearrangement links TRBV23-1 to TRBJ2-7; D unresolved. TRBV23-1 is labeled an ORF, and its function is uncertain. The V gene lost 4 bases and the J gene lost 2 bases, with 18 bases spanning the gap. The CDR3 covers 16 residues. CDR3 bases: TGCGCCAGCAGTCCTCGGGCCTCCTCCGTCACCTACGAGCAGTACTTC. Its translation: CASSPRASSVTYEQYF.

The chain links TRBV7-6 to TRBJ1-3, with 7 nucleotides matching TRBD1. Germline V gives CDR1 SGHVS, CDR2 FNYEAQ. Trimming removed 2 bases from V and 1 base from J; junction bases left unmatched: 5. The CDR3 contains 16 residues. CDR3 loop: CASSLLGQASGNTIYF. The CDR3 nucleotides read TGTGCCAGCAGCTTACTAGGACAGGCTTCTGGAAACACCATATATTTT.

In its sample, this clone was seen once. The chain uses TRBV3-1 (or the pseudogene TRBV3-2) and TRBJ2-1; possibly TRBD1 for D (5 bases). V was trimmed by 1 base and J by 4 bases, leaving 8 bases between them. Germline CDR1 reads LGHDT; CDR2 reads YNNKEL (reference sequence). The CDR3 loop spans 14 amino acids. The chain's CDR3 is CASSQATEYNEQFF. DNA of the CDR3: TGTGCCAGCAGCCAAGCGACAGAATACAATGAGCAGTTCTTC.

The rearrangement joins TRBV20-1 to TRBJ2-3; D not resolved. In germline, CDR1 is DFQATT, CDR2 SNEGSKA (reference sequence). The V end was cut by 3 bases, the J end by 6 bases, with 4 bases between. This CDR3 is 10 amino acids long. The CDR3 nucleotides are TGCAGTGCTAGCTTGGATACGCAGTATTTT. It encodes CSASLDTQYF.

The chain carries TRBV30 and TRBJ2-2; D might be TRBD1 (5 bases). V was cut by 2 bases and J by 2 bases, with 9 bases left in between. The CDR3 spans 14 residues. The germline V gene encodes CDR1 GTSNPN and CDR2 SVGIG (reference sequence). DNA for the CDR3: TGTGCCTGGAGTAAGGGGCTAAACACCGGGGAGCTGTTTTTT. It is translated as CAWSKGLNTGELFF.

This clone has just one count. The chain joins TRBV24-1 to TRBJ2-5; TRBD1 agrees at 9 bases. Germline V gives CDR1 KGHDR, CDR2 SFDVKD. The CDR3 is 16 amino acids. V shed 7 bases, J shed 4 bases, and the junction held 12 bases outside the gene matches. CDR3 protein: CATSRAGQGRGETQYF. The CDR3, as DNA: TGTGCCACCAGCCGAGCGGGACAGGGTAGAGGAGAGACCCAGTACTTC.

The V and J genes are TRBV5-4 and TRBJ1-3; no clear D gene. There are 15 residues in the CDR3. Trimming removed 3 bases at V and 4 bases at J, with 14 bases between. CDR1 and CDR2 (germline): SGHNT, YYREEE (reference sequence). The CDR3: CASSSRGVSGNTIYF. The CDR3 DNA is TGTGCCAGCAGCTCCCGCGGTGTTTCAGGAAACACCATATATTTT.

The sample holds a few counts of this clone. The J gene is TRBJ1-3, the V gene TRBV18; D unclear. With 2 bases removed from V and 3 bases from J, the gap between germline ends came to 8 bases. Germline loops: CDR1 KGHSH, CDR2 LQKENI. The CDR3 consists of 14 residues. The CDR3 loop reads CASSPVEVGNTIYF. CDR3 nucleotide sequence: TGTGCCAGCTCACCAGTGGAGGTTGGAAACACCATATATTTT.

This clone was observed a handful of times. As DNA, the CDR3 is TGCGCCAGCAGCTTTTTAGAGGGCTCCTACGAGCAGTACTTC. Translating it yields CASSFLEGSYEQYF. This chain connects TRBV5-1 to TRBJ2-7, with D perhaps TRBD2 (5 bases). The CDR3 contains 14 residues. Trimming stripped 2 bases from V and 0 bases from J, with 9 bases between. Looked up from germline, CDR1 is SGHRS and CDR2 is YFSETQ.

This sequence joins TRBV3-1 (or the pseudogene TRBV3-2) and TRBJ1-2, with D possibly TRBD1 on 5 matching bases. V lost 1 base to trimming and J lost 8 bases, with 17 bases between them. In germline, CDR1 is LGHDT, CDR2 YNNKEL (reference sequence). The CDR3 totals 15 residues. Written as DNA, the CDR3 is TGTGCCAGCAGCCAAGGTTCCCAGGGAATTGGGGGCTACACCTTC. Protein sequence: CASSQGSQGIGGYTF.

In this sample, this clone turned up once. The V and J genes are TRBV12-3 or TRBV12-4 and TRBJ1-2; D unresolved. Trimming pared 1 base from V and 4 bases from J, leaving 4 bases between. This CDR3 spans 12 amino acids. CDR3 nucleotides: TGTGCCAGCAGTTTAGACGCCTATGGCTACACCTTC. This encodes CASSLDAYGYTF.

The CDR3 spells CATSPRGVTNEKLFF. CDR3 bases: TGTGCCACCAGCCCCCGGGGGGTGACTAATGAAAAACTGTTTTTT. This chain uses TRBV15 with TRBJ1-4; maybe TRBD1 (5 bases). Germline CDR1 and CDR2: LNHNV and YYDKDF (reference sequence). The CDR3 extends over 15 amino acids. V lost 5 bases, J lost 2 bases, and 12 bases lay in between.

This sequence joins TRBV30 and TRBJ2-5, with 7 bases identical to TRBD2. This CDR3 is 13 amino acids long. J gave up 5 bases and V 2 bases, and 5 bases lay outside the gene matches. The germline V gene has CDR1 GTSNPN and CDR2 SVGIG (reference sequence). CDR3 protein: CAWSPTSVETQYF. Here the CDR3 DNA reads TGTGCCTGGAGTCCTACTAGCGTCGAGACCCAGTACTTC. Together with reference TRBV30 and TRBJ2-5, the CDR3 gives the full variable domain: SQTIHQWPATLVQPVGSPLSLECTVEGTSNPNLYWYRQAAGRGLQLLFYSVGIGQISSEVPQNLSASRPQDRQFILSSKKLLLSDSGFYLCAWSPTSVETQYFGPGTRLLVL.

In regard to this clone: The same CDR3 arises from other DNA sequences in this sample as well. The rearrangement uses TRBV7-2 and TRBJ1-2; perhaps TRBD1 as D (6 bases). This CDR3 is 14 amino acids long. The germline CDR1 and CDR2 sequences are SGHTA and FQGNSA. Deletions cut 3 bases from V and 8 bases from J, with 16 bases between. CDR3 sequence: CASSFGGGGRGYTF. CDR3 in DNA: TGTGCCAGCAGCTTTGGGGGAGGGGGGCGCGGCTACACCTTC.

The J gene is TRBJ2-1, the V gene TRBV7-8; TRBD2 aligns across 7 bases. With V trimmed by 1 base and J by 7 bases, 16 bases remained unmatched. Looked up from germline, CDR1 is SGHVS and CDR2 is FQNEAQ. The CDR3 is 18 amino acids. This CDR3 is CASSLGLSAGAEGNEQFF. The DNA for the CDR3 is TGTGCCAGCAGCTTAGGGCTTTCTGCGGGAGCCGAGGGTAATGAGCAGTTCTTC.

This clone came up a few times. The gene calls are TRBV6-5 and TRBJ1-6, with 9 bases identical to TRBD1. V was clipped by 0 bases and J by 10 bases; unmatched bases: 4. Germline loops: CDR1 MNHEY, CDR2 SVGAGI. The CDR3 length is 15 residues. CDR3 sequence: CASSYSGTGSSPLHF. In DNA form, the CDR3 reads TGTGCCAGCAGTTACTCCGGGACAGGGTCCTCACCCCTCCACTTT.

The V call is TRBV25-1, the J call TRBJ2-3; D is ambiguous. The V end lost 1 base, the J end lost 5 bases, and 4 bases lay between the germline ends. CDR3 size: 12 residues. From germline, CDR1 is MGHDK and CDR2 SYGVNS. CDR3 DNA: TGTGCCAGCAGTGAATCGGTAGATACGCAGTATTTT. Translated, it gives CASSESVDTQYF.

This clone was found once. The rearrangement links TRBV7-9 to TRBJ1-6; 10 nucleotides line up with TRBD1. This CDR3 has 15 amino acids. Germline-derived CDR1 and CDR2 are SEHNR and FQNEAQ (reference sequence). The trim removed 5 bases at V and 8 bases at J, leaving 6 bases unmatched. The CDR3 reads CASSKGQGRDSPLHF. The DNA for the CDR3 is TGTGCCAGCAGCAAGGGACAGGGGCGAGATTCACCCCTCCACTTT. Supplemented by reference TRBV7-9 and TRBJ1-6, the full variable domain reads DTGVSQNPRHKITKRGQNVTFRCDPISEHNRLYWYRQTLGQGPEFLTYFQNEAQLEKSRLLSDRFSAERPKGSFSTLEIQRTEQGDSAMYLCASSKGQGRDSPLHFGNGTRLTVT.

V is TRBV28 and J is TRBJ1-2, with D perhaps TRBD1 (5 bases). Trimming took 8 bases from V and 4 from J, leaving 14 bases between them. The length of the CDR3 is 13 residues. Germline V gene data show CDR1 as MDHEN and CDR2 as SYDVKM. The CDR3, as DNA: TGTGCCAGCCGAAAAACAGGTTCCTATGGCTACACCTTC. Translation gives CASRKTGSYGYTF.

In its sample, this clone was seen once. The chain has TRBV21-1 and TRBJ1-1. TRBV21-1 is recorded as a pseudogene. This CDR3 region has 15 residues. CDR3 coding DNA: TGTGCCAGCAGCAAACTTGGATTCGGGGGAACTGAAGCTTTCTTT. Its protein is CASSKLGFGGTEAFF.

The J gene is TRBJ1-2, the V gene TRBV30; 10 bases are shared with TRBD1. The CDR3 has 14 residues. Germline CDR1 reads GTSNPN; CDR2 reads SVGIG (reference sequence). V lost 4 bases, J lost 8 bases, and 10 bases stayed unmatched. The CDR3 loop is CAWKGTGDIEGYTF. CDR3 in DNA: TGTGCCTGGAAGGGGACAGGGGATATTGAGGGCTACACCTTC.

In this sample, this clone turned up a few times. The rearrangement joins TRBV11-2 to TRBJ2-5; D perhaps matches TRBD2 (5 bases). Between the trimmed V and J ends, which lost 4 bases and 5 bases, there was a span of 17 bases. In germline, CDR1 is SGHAT, CDR2 FQNNGV. The CDR3 covers 15 residues. CDR3 region: CASSSGVSARETQYF. CDR3 coding DNA: TGTGCCAGCAGCTCTGGGGTTAGCGCGAGGGAGACCCAGTACTTC.

The rearrangement links TRBV19 to TRBJ2-1; D is ambiguous. The CDR3 extends over 14 amino acids. Trimming took off 10 bases at V and 5 bases at J, with 18 bases between the two ends. Germline V gene lookup returns CDR1 LNHDA and CDR2 SQIVND (reference sequence). CDR3 nucleotides: TGTGCCACCAGCCCAAGTTTATCCAACAATGAGCAGTTCTTC. This sequence encodes CATSPSLSNNEQFF.

This clone has more than one count but fewer than ten. The chain recombines TRBV27 with TRBJ2-2; D is possibly TRBD1 (5 bases). CDR1 and CDR2 from the germline V gene are MNHEY and SMNVEV (reference sequence). The CDR3 is made up of 17 amino acids. V was cut by 0 bases and J by 1 base, with 12 bases left in between. The DNA for the CDR3 is TGTGCCAGCAGTTTATCGTCAGGGCCGTTGAACACCGGGGAGCTGTTTTTT. It codes for CASSLSSGPLNTGELFF.

This chain uses TRBV6-1 with TRBJ2-1; D might be TRBD1 (5 bases). The CDR3 is made up of 14 amino acids. The germline gives CDR1 MNHNS, CDR2 SASEGT. Trimming removed 1 base from V and 6 bases from J, with 10 bases in between. The CDR3 loop is CASSEGGVGNEQFF. The CDR3 coding sequence is TGTGCCAGCAGTGAAGGGGGCGTCGGCAATGAGCAGTTCTTC.

The chain has TRBV25-1 and TRBJ1-1; possible D gene TRBD1, 6 bases. Between the trimmed V and J ends, which lost 6 bases and 6 bases, there was a span of 17 bases. Germline lookup yields CDR1 MGHDK and CDR2 SYGVNS. This CDR3 has 14 residues. CDR3 nucleotides: TGTGCCAGCAGACCAAATACAGGGTTTTCTGAAGCTTTCTTT. Amino acid sequence: CASRPNTGFSEAFF.

This chain uses TRBV29-1 with TRBJ1-4; 7 positions match TRBD1. V was clipped by 7 bases and J by 2 bases; unmatched bases: 4. This CDR3 spans 13 amino acids. Looked up from germline, CDR1 is SQVTM and CDR2 is ANQGSEA. CDR3 sequence reads: CSGRTGTNEKLFF. The CDR3 nucleotides are TGCAGCGGGCGGACAGGTACTAATGAAAAACTGTTTTTT.